This passage covers 25 T cell receptor beta chains from one sample sequenced in a study of T cell repertoires in cytomegalovirus infection. TCRdb re-called the reads through MiXCR, storing one row per CDR3 protein. Here the sample spans over 300,000 distinct CDR3 sequences, 8% to 9.5% being singletons. What was sequenced was PBMCs. These receptor sequences come from a human donor in good health (CMV status not recorded). Some clones in this sample may be carry-over from other donors' samples.

Turning to this clonotype: A much larger clone differs by one base, so this may be a read error. The chain has TRBV7-2 and TRBJ2-2, with D unclear. The CDR3 contains 13 residues. Per germline, CDR1 SGHTA and CDR2 FQGNSA. V lost 5 bases, J lost 2 bases, and 6 bases lay in between. CDR3 protein: CASSTVNTGELFF. The CDR3 DNA follows: TGTGCCAGCAGCACGGTTAACACCGGGGAGCTGTTTTTT.

This clonotype was found a few times. V is TRBV24-1 and J is TRBJ2-3; 7 bases align to TRBD1. Trimming cost V 1 base and J 2 bases; bases outside gene matches: 8. CDR1 KGHDR and CDR2 SFDVKD come from the germline V gene. The CDR3 has 17 amino acids. The CDR3 DNA reads TGTGCCACCAGTGATTTAGGCCGTGGGACAGACACAGATACGCAGTATTTT. Translated: CATSDLGRGTDTDTQYF.

This clonotype was seen more than once but under ten times. This sequence joins TRBV7-2 and TRBJ2-4; the D is unclear. The V and J ends lost 4 bases and 1 base respectively, with 8 bases between them. The germline V gene has CDR1 SGHTA and CDR2 FQGNSA. The CDR3 runs 14 residues. The chain's CDR3 is CASSYERAKNIQYF. The CDR3 DNA reads as TGTGCCAGCAGCTATGAGAGGGCCAAAAACATTCAGTACTTC.

This clonotype was seen at least ten times. The chain uses TRBV7-2 and TRBJ1-1, with D possibly matching TRBD1 (5 bases). Germline assignment: CDR1 SGHTA and CDR2 FQGNSA. There are 15 residues in the CDR3. The V end lost 1 base, the J end lost 1 base, and 10 bases lay between the germline ends. The CDR3 here is CASSLGDAWNTEAFF. CDR3 coding DNA: TGTGCCAGCAGCTTAGGGGACGCATGGAACACTGAAGCTTTCTTT.

This clonotype was counted ten times or more. The chain's CDR3 is CASSRLAGRVKNIQYF. The CDR3 DNA reads as TGTGCCAGCAGCAGGCTAGCGGGCCGGGTCAAAAACATTCAGTACTTC. The V gene is TRBV7-2, the J gene TRBJ2-4, with 8 bases matching TRBD2. CDR1 SGHTA and CDR2 FQGNSA come from the germline V gene. V shed 5 bases and J 3 bases; nucleotides not matched to a gene: 9. This CDR3 spans 16 amino acids. The whole variable domain, filled in from reference TRBV7-2 and TRBJ2-4, reads GAGVSQSPSNKVTEKGKDVELRCDPISGHTALYWYRQSLGQGLEFLIYFQGNSAPDKSGLPSDRFSAERTGGSVSTLTIQRTQQEDSAVYLCASSRLAGRVKNIQYFGAGTRLSVL.

This clonotype showed up many times. The chain joins TRBV12-3 or TRBV12-4 to TRBJ1-5, with D perhaps matching TRBD1 (5 bases). This CDR3 contains 14 residues. V was clipped by 6 bases and J by 3 bases, with 12 bases between them. CDR3 loop: CASSRQGDNQPQHF. CDR3 nucleotide sequence: TGTGCCAGCAGCCGCCAGGGAGACAATCAGCCCCAGCATTTT.

This clonotype has a handful of counts. The chain has TRBV20-1 and TRBJ2-3; D tentatively reads TRBD1 or TRBD2 (5 bases each). The CDR3 covers 12 residues. With 2 bases removed from V and 5 bases from J, the gap between germline ends came to 8 bases. CDR1 and CDR2 (germline): DFQATT, SNEGSKA (reference sequence). The CDR3 nucleotides are TGCAGTGCTAGACAGGGAGTAGATACGCAGTATTTT. Its protein product is CSARQGVDTQYF.

This clonotype was picked up many times. This chain links TRBV19 with TRBJ2-1, with a weak D call TRBD2 (5 bases). V shed 4 bases and J shed 10 bases, with 20 bases lying between them. Germline V gene lookup returns CDR1 LNHDA and CDR2 SQIVND (reference sequence). The CDR3 is 15 residues long. CDR3 sequence reads: CASSTRTGGVEEQFF. The CDR3 DNA follows: TGTGCCAGTAGTACCCGGACTGGTGGGGTGGAAGAGCAGTTCTTC.

This clonotype has at least ten counts. V gene TRBV7-8 combines with J gene TRBJ1-5; no clear D. Trimming left V 1 base short and J 5 bases short, with 9 bases between. The CDR3 contains 14 residues. The germline V gene has CDR1 SGHVS and CDR2 FQNEAQ. The CDR3 nucleotides read TGTGCCAGCAGCTTAGGCGCACGGGATCAGCCCCAGCATTTT. Its protein product is CASSLGARDQPQHF.

The J gene is TRBJ1-1, the V gene TRBV6-2 or TRBV6-3; tentatively, D is TRBD1 (6 bases). V lost 6 bases and J lost 0, with 11 bases in between. Germline-derived CDR1 and CDR2 are MNHEY and SVGEGT. The CDR3 totals 14 residues. The CDR3 DNA is TGTGCCAGCAGCCCTAGACAGGTGAACACTGAAGCTTTCTTT. Amino acids: CASSPRQVNTEAFF.

This clonotype was counted ten times or more. The DNA for the CDR3 is TGTGCCAGCAGCTTAGCCCACAGGGGGCTCAATTCTGGAAACACCATATATTTT. Translating it yields CASSLAHRGLNSGNTIYF. V usage is TRBV7-2 and J usage is TRBJ1-3, with TRBD1 identical over 9 bases. Germline V lookup: CDR1 SGHTA, CDR2 FQGNSA. The length of the CDR3 is 18 residues. V lost 0 bases, J lost 1 base, and 7 bases stayed unmatched. Full variable domain (missing parts from reference TRBV7-2 and TRBJ1-3): GAGVSQSPSNKVTEKGKDVELRCDPISGHTALYWYRQSLGQGLEFLIYFQGNSAPDKSGLPSDRFSAERTGGSVSTLTIQRTQQEDSAVYLCASSLAHRGLNSGNTIYFGEGSWLTVV.

There are many counts of this clonotype. The chain couples TRBV7-6 to TRBJ2-1, with 8 bases fitting TRBD1. The CDR3 is made up of 15 amino acids. The V segment lost 3 bases and the J segment 8 bases; nucleotides outside the gene matches: 9. Germline CDR1 and CDR2: SGHVS and FNYEAQ. The CDR3 region is CASSFLGQGLDEQFF. CDR3 nucleotide sequence: TGTGCCAGCAGCTTCCTAGGACAGGGTTTAGATGAGCAGTTCTTC.

The chain links TRBV20-1 to TRBJ1-1, with 7 bases identical to TRBD1. After removal of 5 bases from V and 3 bases from J, the junction contained 9 bases not matched to a gene. Germline V lookup: CDR1 DFQATT, CDR2 SNEGSKA (reference sequence). The CDR3 is 14 residues long. The chain's CDR3 is CSAQTGTRHTEAFF. The CDR3 DNA follows: TGCAGTGCTCAGACAGGGACGCGACACACTGAAGCTTTCTTT.

The DNA for the CDR3 is TGTGCCAGCAGTTACTTGGCACAGAGAAATGAAAAACTGTTTTTT. It specifies CASSYLAQRNEKLFF. The chain is built from TRBV6-5 and TRBJ1-4; D ambiguous. V dropped 1 base and J dropped 5 bases, with 11 bases sitting between them. Germline-derived CDR1 and CDR2 are MNHEY and SVGAGI. This CDR3 has 15 amino acids.

The chain joins TRBV7-2 to TRBJ1-3; possible D gene TRBD1, 6 bases. The CDR3 is 16 amino acids. Germline CDR1 and CDR2: SGHTA and FQGNSA. V was shortened by 3 bases and J by 3 bases, with 15 bases between the two germline ends. The CDR3 DNA is TGTGCCAGCAGCTTCGAACACAGGGTCGGTGGAAACACCATATATTTT. Residues: CASSFEHRVGGNTIYF.

The table lists this clonotype with a few counts. The gene calls are TRBV4-3 and TRBJ1-3; D not resolved. This CDR3 is built from 13 residues. Per germline, CDR1 LGHNA and CDR2 YSLEER. Trimming cost V 0 bases and J 7 bases, with 7 bases left between them. Here the CDR3 reads CASSQENGNTIYF. The CDR3, as DNA: TGCGCCAGCAGCCAAGAGAACGGTAACACCATATATTTT.

This clonotype has ten or more counts. This chain links TRBV6-5 with TRBJ2-7, with TRBD2 matching 10 bases. With 0 bases clipped from V and 7 bases from J, the junction kept 6 bases outside the gene matches. Germline V gene lookup returns CDR1 MNHEY and CDR2 SVGAGI. The CDR3 has 15 amino acids. CDR3 protein: CASSYSPASGGEQYF. CDR3 DNA: TGTGCCAGCAGTTACTCTCCAGCTAGCGGGGGAGAGCAGTACTTC.

The V and J genes are TRBV6-2 or TRBV6-3 and TRBJ1-1; unclear D gene. The germline V and J ends were trimmed by 8 bases and 3 bases, with 13 bases remaining between them. From germline, CDR1 is MNHEY and CDR2 SVGEGT. The CDR3 consists of 13 residues. CDR3 protein: CASQEVGYTEAFF. CDR3 nucleotide sequence: TGTGCCAGCCAGGAGGTGGGTTACACTGAAGCTTTCTTT.

This clonotype was seen at least ten times. The chain employs TRBV7-8 and TRBJ2-5; possibly TRBD1 or TRBD2 for D (5 bases each). Trimming cost V 5 bases and J 2 bases, with 15 bases left between them. Per germline, CDR1 SGHVS and CDR2 FQNEAQ. This CDR3 spans 15 amino acids. The CDR3 sequence: CASSRKGRFQETQYF. CDR3 DNA: TGTGCCAGCAGCCGGAAGGGACGGTTTCAAGAGACCCAGTACTTC.

This clonotype was seen ten or more times. V gene TRBV7-2 combines with J gene TRBJ2-7; 7 bases line up with TRBD1. This CDR3 has 14 amino acids. Trimming cost V 7 bases and J 2 bases; bases outside gene matches: 8. Germline CDR1 is SGHTA and CDR2 is FQGNSA. CDR3 amino acids: CASTRTGTAYEQYF. In DNA form, the CDR3 reads TGTGCCAGCACCAGAACCGGGACAGCCTACGAGCAGTACTTC.

The V and J genes are TRBV12-3 or TRBV12-4 and TRBJ2-2, with 11 bases identical to TRBD2. The CDR3 length is 17 residues. The V segment lost 4 bases and the J segment 3 bases; nucleotides outside the gene matches: 7. The CDR3 reads CASSSGGLAVHTGELFF. CDR3 DNA: TGTGCCAGCAGTTCCGGGGGACTAGCGGTCCACACCGGGGAGCTGTTTTTT.

This clonotype was counted between two and nine times. The V and J genes are TRBV12-3 or TRBV12-4 and TRBJ1-1, with D unclear. The CDR3 contains 12 residues. V lost 3 bases and J lost 6, with 8 bases in between. Here the CDR3 reads CASSFGSSEAFF. The CDR3 region has the DNA TGTGCCAGCAGTTTTGGGTCATCTGAAGCTTTCTTT.

At least ten counts were recorded for this clonotype. The chain is built from TRBV6-6 and TRBJ2-1; 14 bases align to TRBD2. Losses at the gene ends were 6 bases for V and 3 bases for J; bases not matched to a gene: 22. This CDR3 is 22 amino acids long. The germline CDR1 and CDR2 sequences are MNHNY and SVGAGI (reference sequence). CDR3 sequence (DNA): TGTGCCAGCAGACCCCTGGGGACTAGCGGGAGAGCCCTCAATGATTACTACAATGAGCAGTTCTTC. Protein sequence: CASRPLGTSGRALNDYYNEQFF.

The table lists this clonotype with a few counts. The genes are TRBV5-1 and TRBJ1-1, with D possibly matching TRBD1 (6 bases). Germline CDR1 and CDR2: SGHRS and YFSETQ. The CDR3 consists of 14 residues. V was cut by 1 base and J by 5 bases, with 12 bases left in between. The CDR3 protein is CASSLNRAGTEAFF. The CDR3 nucleotides read TGCGCCAGCAGCTTGAACAGGGCAGGAACTGAAGCTTTCTTT.

This clonotype was picked up one time. The chain uses TRBV13 and TRBJ1-5; tentative D call: TRBD1 (5 bases). Germline CDR1 reads PRHDT; CDR2 reads FYEKMQ (reference sequence). V lost 3 bases and J 5 bases, leaving 11 bases between the germline ends. The CDR3 runs to 14 residues. CDR3 sequence reads: CASSFRGMDQPQHF. CDR3 DNA: TGTGCCAGCAGCTTTCGGGGGATGGATCAGCCCCAGCATTTT.